The 16 T cell receptor beta chains listed next were all sequenced from one sample in a study of T cell responses to AZD1222 COVID-19 vaccine. Generated by immunoSEQ multiplex PCR, the TCRdb table keeps only in-frame clones and is missing some. Here the sample spans approximately 99,000 clones, roughly nine tenths being singletons. Sequencing was performed on peripheral blood, taken 28 days after the second AZD1222 dose. The source of these receptors is an adult who received the AZD1222 COVID-19 vaccine.

The rearrangement links TRBV28 to TRBJ2-1, with D possibly TRBD1 on 6 matching bases. The V end was cut by 6 bases, the J end by 4 bases, with 19 bases between. CDR3 length: 16 residues. Looked up from germline, CDR1 is MDHEN and CDR2 is SYDVKM. The CDR3 nucleotides read TGTGCCAGCAGGTCCGAAGGTGGGGGCCAGTACAATGAGCAGTTCTTC. Residues: CASRSEGGGQYNEQFF.

This clone was seen just once. The chain has TRBV12-3 or TRBV12-4 and TRBJ1-5, with D unresolved. The CDR3 loop spans 12 amino acids. Trimming cost V 6 bases and J 12 bases, with 15 bases left between them. CDR3 protein: CASRGSYGSQHF. CDR3 coding DNA: TGTGCCAGCAGGGGGTCTTACGGGAGCCAGCATTTT.

This chain uses TRBV2 with TRBJ2-1; TRBD2 matches at 8 bases. CDR1 and CDR2 from the germline V gene are SNHLY and FYNNEI. The CDR3 length is 15 residues. Trimming removed 6 bases from V and 8 bases from J; junction bases left unmatched: 12. The chain's CDR3 is CASRSLAGSLYEQFF. CDR3 nucleotide sequence: TGTGCCAGCAGATCTCTAGCGGGTAGTCTTTATGAGCAGTTCTTC.

This rearrangement joins TRBV27 to TRBJ1-5; 7 bases agree with TRBD1. With 3 bases clipped from V and 5 bases from J, the junction kept 4 bases outside the gene matches. Germline V lookup: CDR1 MNHEY, CDR2 SMNVEV (reference sequence). There are 14 residues in the CDR3. The CDR3: CASSFSGGYQPQHF. The DNA for the CDR3 is TGTGCCAGCAGTTTTTCAGGGGGGTATCAGCCCCAGCATTTT.

CDR3 in amino acids: CASSLLLAASSEQFF. The CDR3 DNA is TGCGCCAGCAGCTTGCTACTAGCGGCATCATCCGAGCAGTTCTTC. V is TRBV5-1 and J is TRBJ2-1; 8 nucleotides agree with TRBD2. Per germline, CDR1 SGHRS and CDR2 YFSETQ. The CDR3 totals 15 residues. The J segment lost 10 bases and the V segment lost 1 base, leaving 10 bases of the junction unmatched.

The chain uses TRBV28 and TRBJ1-4, with TRBD1 matching 7 bases. The CDR3 contains 15 residues. CDR1 and CDR2 (germline): MDHEN, SYDVKM. Trimming cost V 4 bases and J 8 bases; bases outside gene matches: 10. The CDR3 sequence: CASSSPGTAGEKLFF. CDR3 DNA sequence: TGTGCCAGCAGTTCCCCGGGGACAGCGGGGGAAAAACTGTTTTTT.

The gene calls are TRBV7-9 and TRBJ2-3; D not resolved. The CDR3 length is 14 residues. In germline, CDR1 is SEHNR, CDR2 FQNEAQ (reference sequence). Trimming left V 5 bases short and J 0 bases short, with 9 bases between. CDR3 bases: TGTGCCAGCAGCCCCTACCTGAGCACAGATACGCAGTATTTT. The encoded protein is CASSPYLSTDTQYF.

V and J are TRBV7-6 and TRBJ1-3, with a possible D match to TRBD1 (5 bases). Germline CDR1 SGHVS, CDR2 FNYEAQ. V shed 2 bases and J shed 0 bases, with 11 bases lying between them. This CDR3 region has 16 residues. This CDR3 reads CASSLTGRNSGNTIYF. Here the CDR3 DNA reads TGTGCCAGCAGCTTAACGGGACGCAACTCTGGAAACACCATATATTTT.

The gene calls are TRBV19 and TRBJ1-1; weak D call: TRBD1 (6 bases). V was cut by 5 bases and J by 3 bases, with 10 bases left in between. This CDR3 contains 13 residues. The germline V gene encodes CDR1 LNHDA and CDR2 SQIVND (reference sequence). As DNA, the CDR3 is TGTGCCAGTAGTGGCCAGGGGTACACTGAAGCTTTCTTT. Encoded protein: CASSGQGYTEAFF.

The rearrangement links TRBV5-1 to TRBJ2-5; maybe TRBD1 (6 bases). CDR1 and CDR2 from the germline V gene are SGHRS and YFSETQ. The length of the CDR3 is 15 residues. Trimming took off 2 bases at V and 5 bases at J, with 16 bases between the two ends. The DNA of the CDR3 is TGCGCCAGCAGCTTACCTCAGGGGTTTGGCGAGACCCAGTACTTC. It yields the protein CASSLPQGFGETQYF. The complete variable domain, with remaining parts taken from reference TRBV5-1 and TRBJ2-5, reads KAGVTQTPRYLIKTRGQQVTLSCSPISGHRSVSWYQQTPGQGLQFLFEYFSETQRNKGNFPGRFSGRQFSNSRSEMNVSTLELGDSALYLCASSLPQGFGETQYFGPGTRLLVL.

The V and J genes are TRBV18 and TRBJ1-4, with unresolved D. The germline CDR1 and CDR2 sequences are KGHSH and LQKENI. The CDR3 covers 13 residues. V lost 3 bases and J 7 bases, leaving 9 bases between the germline ends. CDR3 DNA: TGTGCCAGCTCACCCGCCGGAGGTGAAAAACTGTTTTTT. It codes for CASSPAGGEKLFF.

V is TRBV19 and J is TRBJ2-3; 14 bases match TRBD2. Looked up from germline, CDR1 is LNHDA and CDR2 is SQIVND (reference sequence). The length of the CDR3 is 16 residues. The junction had 11 bases not matched to a gene; V was cut back by 2 bases and J by 13 bases. CDR3 in amino acids: CASSIKGTSGSPPEYF. The CDR3 bases are TGTGCCAGTAGTATAAAAGGGACTAGCGGGAGCCCCCCGGAGTATTTT.

This sequence joins TRBV7-2 and TRBJ1-1; D is uncertain. V was pared by 3 bases and J by 1 base, with 12 bases between. The CDR3 extends over 15 amino acids. CDR1 and CDR2 from the germline V gene are SGHTA and FQGNSA. The CDR3 DNA follows: TGTGCCAGCAGCTTTTCCTCGACCCAGAACACTGAAGCTTTCTTT. Its protein product is CASSFSSTQNTEAFF.

V gene TRBV28 combines with J gene TRBJ1-6; weak D call: TRBD1 (5 bases). The CDR3 sequence is 16 residues long. The V end was cut by 5 bases, the J end by 9 bases, with 20 bases between. Germline values: CDR1 MDHEN, CDR2 SYDVKM. As DNA, the CDR3 is TGTGCCAGCAGTCCCTTCCGGGGCTCCGAGGCTTCACCCCTCCACTTT. Protein sequence: CASSPFRGSEASPLHF.

The CDR3 DNA is TGCGCCAGCAGCCAAGAGTTTGTACGCAGGCAGCCCCAGCATTTT. Its protein is CASSQEFVRRQPQHF. The genes are TRBV4-1 and TRBJ1-5; D gene unclear. Per germline, CDR1 MGHRA and CDR2 YSYEKL. V lost 0 bases to trimming and J lost 7 bases, with 13 bases between them. The CDR3 contains 15 residues.

The chain recombines TRBV7-2 with TRBJ2-1, with unresolved D. Trimming cost V 3 bases and J 3 bases, with 9 bases left between them. Germline V gene data show CDR1 as SGHTA and CDR2 as FQGNSA. The CDR3 extends over 14 amino acids. The CDR3 region has the DNA TGTGCCAGCAGCTTCGCCAATCACTACAATGAGCAGTTCTTC. Protein: CASSFANHYNEQFF.